This passage covers 14 T cell receptor beta chains from one sample sequenced in a study of B cell selection in AIRE deficiency. The protocol was immunoSEQ multiplex PCR, while the TCRdb copy is restricted to in-frame clones and leaves out a portion. The sample carries fewer than 25,000 clones, about 90% recorded once. The regulatory T cell sort gate was CD4+CD25hiCD127low/negative. What was sequenced was CD4+CD25+ Tregs sorted from PBMCs. These receptors were taken from a human donor in good health.

The rearrangement joins TRBV5-1 to TRBJ1-4, with 7 positions matching TRBD1. This CDR3 is 15 amino acids long. CDR1 is SGHRS, CDR2 YFSETQ, per germline. V was pared by 3 bases and J by 2 bases, with 4 bases of the junction left unmatched. CDR3 sequence: CASSWQGDTNEKLFF. The CDR3 region has the DNA TGCGCCAGCAGCTGGCAGGGGGACACTAATGAAAAACTGTTTTTT. Full variable domain (remainder filled in from reference TRBV5-1 and TRBJ1-4): KAGVTQTPRYLIKTRGQQVTLSCSPISGHRSVSWYQQTPGQGLQFLFEYFSETQRNKGNFPGRFSGRQFSNSRSEMNVSTLELGDSALYLCASSWQGDTNEKLFFGSGTQLSVL.

The DNA for the CDR3 is TGTGCCAGCAGTTACTCCCCCAGGGCTGGAAACACCATATATTTT. Protein product: CASSYSPRAGNTIYF. The chain is built from TRBV6-6 and TRBJ1-3, with D possibly matching TRBD1 (5 bases). Germline CDR1 MNHNY, CDR2 SVGAGI (reference sequence). Trimming shortened V by 0 bases and J by 2 bases, and 8 bases separated the two germline ends. CDR3 length equals 15 residues.

This chain connects TRBV28 to TRBJ2-6; TRBD1 aligns across 7 bases. Trimming at V came to 3 bases and at J to 4 bases, leaving 6 bases not matched to a gene. The CDR3 totals 16 residues. Per germline, CDR1 MDHEN and CDR2 SYDVKM. CDR3 amino acids: CASSLQGVSGANVLTF. CDR3 DNA: TGTGCCAGCAGTTTGCAGGGGGTATCGGGGGCCAACGTCCTGACTTTC.

The rearrangement joins TRBV28 to TRBJ2-2; D is perhaps TRBD1 (5 bases). This CDR3 comprises 13 residues. The germline CDR1 and CDR2 sequences are MDHEN and SYDVKM. V lost 3 bases to trimming and J lost 5 bases, with 7 bases between them. The CDR3 protein is CASSFKGTGELFF. CDR3 coding DNA: TGTGCCAGCAGTTTTAAGGGGACCGGGGAGCTGTTTTTT.

The CDR3 here is CASSLVVLNEQFF. CDR3 in DNA: TGTGCCAGCAGCTTGGTTGTCCTCAATGAGCAGTTCTTC. The V call is TRBV5-6, the J call TRBJ2-1; D remains unclear. V was pared by 0 bases and J by 6 bases, with 7 bases between. Germline-derived CDR1 and CDR2 are SGHDT and YYEEEE. The CDR3 contains 13 residues.

The chain is built from TRBV6-6 and TRBJ1-1; D is unresolved. Looked up from germline, CDR1 is MNHNY and CDR2 is SVGAGI (reference sequence). V shed 5 bases and J shed 5 bases, with 9 bases lying between them. The CDR3 has 12 residues. CDR3 DNA sequence: TGTGCCAGCAGTCGGGGAAGGACTGAAGCTTTCTTT. Residues: CASSRGRTEAFF.

This rearrangement joins TRBV5-4 to TRBJ1-1; TRBD1 matches 7 bases. J gave up 11 bases and V 5 bases, and 9 bases lay outside the gene matches. The CDR3 length is 12 residues. CDR1 is SGHNT, CDR2 YYREEE, per germline (reference sequence). The chain's CDR3 is CASRTLQGLAFF. CDR3 in DNA: TGTGCCAGCAGAACGCTACAGGGGTTGGCTTTCTTT.

V is TRBV5-1 and J is TRBJ1-6; D is perhaps TRBD1 (5 bases). Germline V gives CDR1 SGHRS, CDR2 YFSETQ. CDR3 length equals 16 residues. V gave up 1 base and J gave up 9 bases, with 17 bases separating them. The chain's CDR3 is CASSLNRPTGVSPLHF. The CDR3 coding sequence is TGCGCCAGCAGCTTGAACAGGCCTACGGGAGTTTCACCCCTCCACTTT.

The J gene is TRBJ1-2, the V gene TRBV6-1, with a possible D match to TRBD1 (5 bases). The germline CDR1 and CDR2 sequences are MNHNS and SASEGT. The V gene lost 7 bases and the J gene lost 2 bases, with 14 bases spanning the gap. The CDR3 contains 14 residues. The DNA for the CDR3 is TGTGCCAGCACCGGGGCCTCCTTCAACTATGGCTACACCTTC. This gives the protein CASTGASFNYGYTF.

The V gene is TRBV25-1, the J gene TRBJ1-1; D not resolved. Trimming removed 3 bases from V and 3 bases from J, with 8 bases in between. This CDR3 is built from 13 residues. The germline V gene encodes CDR1 MGHDK and CDR2 SYGVNS. The DNA of the CDR3 is TGTGCCAGCAGTGATTGGAGGGACACTGAAGCTTTCTTT. Translating gives CASSDWRDTEAFF.

This chain links TRBV5-1 with TRBJ2-1, with TRBD2 as a possible D gene (6 bases). This CDR3 is 17 amino acids long. Trimming took 4 bases from V and 8 from J, leaving 25 bases between them. Germline V gene data show CDR1 as SGHRS and CDR2 as YFSETQ. CDR3 nucleotide sequence: TGCGCCAGCAGCATCCAAAGGACTACCAGATTGTTGGATGAGCAGTTCTTC. Translated, it gives CASSIQRTTRLLDEQFF.

The chain employs TRBV6-6 and TRBJ2-3; maybe TRBD2 (5 bases). V was shortened by 3 bases and J by 2 bases, with 12 bases between the two germline ends. Germline V gene data show CDR1 as MNHNY and CDR2 as SVGAGI (reference sequence). The CDR3 is made up of 15 amino acids. CDR3 DNA: TGTGCCAGCAGTTATAAGGGAGTAGCCACAGATACGCAGTATTTT. Translated, it gives CASSYKGVATDTQYF.

The chain uses TRBV5-1 and TRBJ2-1, with TRBD2 matching over 9 bases. This CDR3 spans 16 amino acids. V lost 3 bases to trimming and J lost 1 base; unmatched junction nucleotides: 5. Germline CDR1 SGHRS, CDR2 YFSETQ. The CDR3 protein is CASSWGTSSSYNEQFF. In DNA, the CDR3 is TGCGCCAGCAGCTGGGGGACTAGCTCATCCTACAATGAGCAGTTCTTC.

The V gene is TRBV10-3, the J gene TRBJ1-1, with 9 bases matching TRBD1. CDR1 and CDR2 (germline): ENHRY, SYGVKD. The CDR3 is 15 amino acids. V lost 5 bases and J lost 7; bases outside the gene matches: 11. CDR3 DNA sequence: TGTGCCATCAGTCCCCACCTACAGGGGGCTAGTGAAGCTTTCTTT. It specifies CAISPHLQGASEAFF.